Described below is a single T cell receptor (beta chain) sequence and its context. These data are taken from a study of blood T cell repertoires in COVID-19. In the study overall: Some COVID-19 samples were acute and others convalescent; all came from the United States, Italy and Spain. T cells, B-cell-depleted T cells, or PBMCs provided the cDNA or gDNA that served as material.

The Seattle site enrolled patients during active infection and followed them longitudinally. CDR1 and CDR2 from the germline V gene are MNHEY and SVGAGI. The V gene end was trimmed by 6 bases and the J gene end by 4 bases; junction bases not matched to a gene: 11. The CDR3 spans 16 residues. This table comes from immunoSEQ multiplex PCR, and its TCRdb copy is limited to in-frame clones, with some not included. The table lists 300,000 to 400,000 clones, 65% to 90% of them singletons, with 7.1% in the top ten. The sequenced sample was peripheral blood. The source is a woman aged 55-70 years with COVID-19, enrolled during active disease. The chain combines TRBV6-5 with TRBJ2-3, with 9 positions matching TRBD1. DNA for the CDR3: TGTGCCAGCAGATACCATCCGGGACAGGGATCAGATACGCAGTATTTT. The encoded protein is CASRYHPGQGSDTQYF.